This T cell receptor (beta chain) was captured in a study of CD8 T cells in ankylosing spondylitis. Using quantitative 5'-RACE with molecular barcodes, the authors made TCR beta libraries. MiXCR, run by TCRdb on the 5' RACE reads, gives a single entry per CDR3 protein. The data hold about 220,000 distinct CDR3 sequences, with 5.5% to 7.5% observed a single time. The V segment lost 5 bases and the J segment 5 bases; nucleotides outside the gene matches: 5. In germline, CDR1 is SEHNR, CDR2 FQNEAQ (reference sequence). The CDR3 covers 13 residues. General study findings and limits: The authors reported significant enrichment of disease-linked clones in matched ankylosing spondylitis synovial fluid. It appeared that ankylosing spondylitis blood was characterized by a TCR beta motif of fewer than ten highly homologous variants. Past research had described some motif variants in reactive arthritis synovial fluid and blood.

This clonotype was recorded many times. Its cognate antigen is unknown. Sequenced input: blood, either unsorted or a sorted T cell fraction (not recorded which). This sequence originates from a male donor with ankylosing spondylitis. The chain joins TRBV7-9 to TRBJ2-7; 8 bases are a match to TRBD1. This chain's CDR3 is CASSLDRVNEQYF. As DNA, the CDR3 is TGTGCCAGCAGCCTGGACAGGGTCAACGAGCAGTACTTC.